This TCR beta chain was recovered during a study of T cells in localized non-small cell lung cancer. Only in-frame clones appear in the TCRdb table, and some are missing; sequencing was by immunoSEQ multiplex PCR. The sample consists of fewer than 4,000 clones, about 25% of them appearing once. The V and J ends lost 5 bases and 1 base, in that order; junction bases with no gene match: 9. Looked up from germline, CDR1 is SGHNT and CDR2 is YENEEA. The length of the CDR3 is 17 residues. This clone was recorded a few times. Source: lung tumor tissue, taken before any cancer treatment. This TCR was recovered from a woman between 40 and 69 years old with stage I lung adenocarcinoma. This chain joins TRBV11-3 and TRBJ2-4; 9 nucleotides line up with TRBD2. This CDR3 is CASSPRAGGGAKNIQYF. The CDR3 DNA is TGTGCCAGCAGCCCCCGAGCGGGAGGAGGGGCCAAAAACATTCAGTACTTC.